This T cell receptor beta chain was profiled in a study of T cell responses to AZD1222 COVID-19 vaccine. Study-level points and caveats: Elevations in Spike-specific TCR breadth and depth followed administration of two AZD1222 doses. Repertoire collection took place solely once the T cell response had peaked. Most donors were white British, females outnumbered males, and clonal diversity was possibly underestimated. Among those given AZD1222, only six were seropositive at baseline.

Produced via immunoSEQ multiplex PCR; TCRdb's table is partial and in-frame only. Of roughly 58,000 clones detected, 85% to 90% appear once; the ten largest clones hold 6% to 7.5%. Note on this clone: Antigen: not known.

CDR1 and CDR2 (germline): SGHDT, YYEEEE. V lost 4 bases and J 1 base, leaving 10 bases between the germline ends. The CDR3 covers 14 residues. This TCR was recovered from an adult who received the AZD1222 COVID-19 vaccine. Sequencing used peripheral blood, obtained 28 days after the second AZD1222 dose. The chain combines TRBV5-6 with TRBJ2-3; a possible D gene is TRBD2 (5 bases). The CDR3 DNA follows: TGTGCCAGCAGCCTGTGGCGGGGCACAGATACGCAGTATTTT. Its translation: CASSLWRGTDTQYF.